The 4 T cell receptor beta chains below were found in one sample sequenced in a study of cytomegalovirus exposure and HLA in healthy donors (dated 2017 in TCRdb). The library was built by means of the immunoSEQ multiplex PCR assay. The multiplex PCR relied on a mix of 60 forward primers for TCR Vbeta segments and 13 reverse primers for TCR Jbeta segments. Imported from immuneACCESS, the table was reduced by TCRdb to in-frame sequences with V and J called. These copies leave out some clones; in studies compared against another copy, an unresolved V gene accounts for under half, and the cause of the remainder is not known. The sample table contains roughly 26,000 clones; only one count was recorded for around 70% of them. The ten largest clones add up to roughly 4% of the sample. The sequencing input was PBMCs. These receptors were collected from a woman in her 50s in good health and CMV-seronegative.

V and J are TRBV7-9 and TRBJ1-2; 8 bases are a match to TRBD1. The CDR3 covers 15 residues. The ends lost 1 base at V and 3 bases at J; junction bases unmatched: 4. Looked up from germline, CDR1 is SEHNR and CDR2 is FQNEAQ (reference sequence). CDR3 sequence reads: CASSLGTGIDYGYTF. CDR3 coding DNA: TGTGCCAGCAGCTTAGGGACAGGGATCGACTATGGCTACACCTTC.

This clone came up a few times. The chain couples TRBV6-5 to TRBJ1-5, with a weak D call TRBD1 (5 bases). V lost 4 bases, J lost 7 bases, and 8 bases lay in between. The length of the CDR3 is 12 residues. Germline V gene sequence: CDR1 MNHEY, CDR2 SVGAGI. Here the CDR3 reads CASSFAGQPQHF. In nucleotides, the CDR3 is TGTGCCAGCAGTTTCGCAGGGCAGCCCCAGCATTTT.

The chain carries TRBV9 and TRBJ1-6; 12 nucleotides agree with TRBD1. CDR3 length: 19 amino acids. Germline V gene data show CDR1 as SGDLS and CDR2 as YYNGEE. With V trimmed by 4 bases and J by 9 bases, 17 bases remained unmatched. CDR3 nucleotides: TGTGCCAGCAGCACAACCGGGACAGGGGGCGCCGGGGTTAGTTCACCCCTCCACTTT. It specifies CASSTTGTGGAGVSSPLHF.

This clone was counted only a few times. This sequence joins TRBV19 and TRBJ1-4, with unresolved D. V was cut by 5 bases and J by 6 bases, with 16 bases left in between. Germline CDR1 is LNHDA and CDR2 is SQIVND (reference sequence). This CDR3 spans 15 amino acids. The CDR3 sequence: CASSLRPAGYEKLFF. The CDR3, as DNA: TGTGCCAGTAGTCTCCGGCCAGCCGGGTATGAAAAACTGTTTTTT.